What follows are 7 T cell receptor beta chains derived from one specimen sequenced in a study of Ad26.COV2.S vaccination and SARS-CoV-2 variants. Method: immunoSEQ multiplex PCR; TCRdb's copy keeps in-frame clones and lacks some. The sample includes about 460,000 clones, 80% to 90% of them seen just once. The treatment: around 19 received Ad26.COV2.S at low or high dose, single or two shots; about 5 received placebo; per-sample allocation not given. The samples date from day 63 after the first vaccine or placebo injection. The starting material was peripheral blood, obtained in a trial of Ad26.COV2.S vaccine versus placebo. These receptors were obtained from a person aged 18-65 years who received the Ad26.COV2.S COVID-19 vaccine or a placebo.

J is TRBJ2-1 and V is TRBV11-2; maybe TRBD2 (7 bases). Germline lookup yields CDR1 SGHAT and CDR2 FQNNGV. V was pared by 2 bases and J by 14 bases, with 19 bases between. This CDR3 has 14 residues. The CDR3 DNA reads TGTGCCAGCAGCTTAACTAAGGGGGGGATTTCTAAGTTCTTC. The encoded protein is CASSLTKGGISKFF. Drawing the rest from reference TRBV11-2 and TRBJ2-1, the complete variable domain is EAGVAQSPRYKIIEKRQSVAFWCNPISGHATLYWYQQILGQGPKLLIQFQNNGVVDDSQLPKDRFSAERLKGVDSTLKIQPAKLEDSAVYLCASSLTKGGISKFFGPGTRLTVL.

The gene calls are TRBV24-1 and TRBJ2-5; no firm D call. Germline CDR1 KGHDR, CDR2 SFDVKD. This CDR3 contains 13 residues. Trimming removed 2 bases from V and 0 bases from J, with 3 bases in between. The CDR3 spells CATSDSNQETQYF. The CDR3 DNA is TGTGCCACCAGTGATTCGAACCAAGAGACCCAGTACTTC.

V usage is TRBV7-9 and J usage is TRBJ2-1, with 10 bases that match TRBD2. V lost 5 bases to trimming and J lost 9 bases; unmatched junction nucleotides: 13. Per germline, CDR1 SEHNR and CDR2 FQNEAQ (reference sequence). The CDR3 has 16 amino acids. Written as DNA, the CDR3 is TGTGCCAGCAGCCACCTTAGCGGGGGGCCAGGCGGTGAGCAGTTCTTC. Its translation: CASSHLSGGPGGEQFF.

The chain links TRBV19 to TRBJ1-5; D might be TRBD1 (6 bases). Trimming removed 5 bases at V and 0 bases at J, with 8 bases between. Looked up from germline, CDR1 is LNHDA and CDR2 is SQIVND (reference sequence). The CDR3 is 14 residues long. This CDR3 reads CASSQGYSNQPQHF. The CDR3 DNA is TGTGCCAGTAGTCAGGGGTATAGCAATCAGCCCCAGCATTTT.

CDR3 nucleotide sequence: TGTGCCACCAGCAGAGATCGGGTGGCCAGCGGGTACGAGCAGTACTTC. This encodes CATSRDRVASGYEQYF. The chain is built from TRBV15 and TRBJ2-7; TRBD2 is a possible D gene (6 bases). Trimming removed 0 bases from V and 4 bases from J, with 16 bases in between. Germline values: CDR1 LNHNV, CDR2 YYDKDF (reference sequence). The length of the CDR3 is 16 residues.

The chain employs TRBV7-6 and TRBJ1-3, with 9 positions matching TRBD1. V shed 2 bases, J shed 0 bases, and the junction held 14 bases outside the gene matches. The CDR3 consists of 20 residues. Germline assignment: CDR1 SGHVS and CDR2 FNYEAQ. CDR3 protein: CASSLLSGGQGAYSGNTIYF. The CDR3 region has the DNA TGTGCCAGCAGCTTACTTAGTGGGGGACAGGGCGCTTACTCTGGAAACACCATATATTTT.

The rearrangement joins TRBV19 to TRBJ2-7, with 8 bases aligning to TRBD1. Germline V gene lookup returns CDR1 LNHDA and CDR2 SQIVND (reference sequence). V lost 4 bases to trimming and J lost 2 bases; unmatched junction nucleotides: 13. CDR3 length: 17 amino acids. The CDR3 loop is CASSNGGRQGAPYEQYF. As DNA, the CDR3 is TGTGCCAGTAGTAATGGTGGGAGGCAGGGGGCCCCCTACGAGCAGTACTTC.